This TCR beta chain was profiled in a study of T cell responses to AZD1222 COVID-19 vaccine. Regarding the study as a whole: Most donors were white British and more were female, and clonal diversity was possibly underestimated. Among those given AZD1222, only 6 or 7 were seropositive at baseline. Increased Spike-specific TCR breadth and depth were observed after two AZD1222 doses.

There are 15 residues in the CDR3. The V and J ends lost 5 bases and 6 bases, in that order; junction bases with no gene match: 10. From germline, CDR1 is SGHRS and CDR2 YFSETQ. Data came from immunoSEQ multiplex PCR; TCRdb stores just in-frame clones and leaves some out. Here the sample spans under 200,000 clones, roughly 92% being singletons. As to this clone: What it binds is unknown.

The chain joins TRBV5-1 to TRBJ2-1, with 8 nucleotides matching TRBD1. The clonotype originates from an adult who received the MenACWY meningococcal vaccine as a control. The source was peripheral blood, collected 28 days after the second dose of the MenACWY control vaccine. CDR3 loop: CASRRPGQASNEQFF. CDR3 nucleotide sequence: TGCGCCAGCAGAAGACCGGGACAGGCTTCCAATGAGCAGTTCTTC.